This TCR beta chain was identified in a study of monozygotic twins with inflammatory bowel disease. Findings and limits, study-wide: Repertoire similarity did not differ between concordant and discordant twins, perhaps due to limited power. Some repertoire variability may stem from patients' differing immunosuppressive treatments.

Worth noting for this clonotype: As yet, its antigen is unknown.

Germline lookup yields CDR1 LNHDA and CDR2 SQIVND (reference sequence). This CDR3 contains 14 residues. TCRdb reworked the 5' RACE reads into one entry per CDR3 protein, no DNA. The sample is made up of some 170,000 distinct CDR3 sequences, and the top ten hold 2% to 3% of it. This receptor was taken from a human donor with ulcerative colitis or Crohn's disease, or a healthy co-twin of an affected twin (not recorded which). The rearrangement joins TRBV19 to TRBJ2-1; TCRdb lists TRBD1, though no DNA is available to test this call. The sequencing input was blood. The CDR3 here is CASRLGTGYNEQFF.